A selection of T cell receptor beta chains follows, all from one sample in a study of early T cells in non-severe SARS-CoV-2 infection. TCRdb independently ran MiXCR on the 5' RACE reads; one entry per CDR3 protein. The sample contains about 80,000 distinct CDR3 sequences, over 8.5% of which appear only once. The sample taken for sequencing was whole blood. The receptors originated from an adult who was a healthcare worker with PCR-confirmed SARS-CoV-2 infection or an uninfected control (not recorded which). The CDR3 runs from the conserved cysteine through the conserved F or W. The D gene is left open where the match is weak. Clone size, where shown, is once, few, many, or a class for clones that have expanded.

few TRBD2 TRBJ2-1 TRBV6-2/TRBV6-3 TGTGCCAGCAGTCACCCACCGCTAGCGGGAGTACCTGAGCAGTTCTTC CASSHPPLAGVPEQFF
many - TRBJ2-5 TRBV7-6 TGTGCCAGCAGCTCCCACCAAGAGACCCAGTACTTC CASSSHQETQYF
few - TRBJ2-7 TRBV6-6 TGTGCCAGCAGTATCGAGGGGTATAGCGAGCAGTACTTC CASSIEGYSEQYF
many - TRBJ1-1 TRBV29-1 TGCAGCGTTTCAAACACTGAAGCTTTCTTT CSVSNTEAFF
many TRBD2 TRBJ2-1 TRBV25-1 TGTGCCAGCAGTGAGAAACTAGCGGACTCCTACAATGAGCAGTTCTTC CASSEKLADSYNEQFF
- - TRBJ1-6 TRBV4-2 TGTGCCAGCAGCCAAGAAGGGCAGGGCTCGGCACCCCTCCACTTT CASSQEGQGSAPLHF
many TRBD2 TRBJ2-3 TRBV2 TGTGCCAGCAGTGAACCTAGCGGCCTCACAGATACGCAGTATTTT CASSEPSGLTDTQYF
many - TRBJ2-2 TRBV5-8 TGTGCCAGCAGCTTGGAGTACACCGGGGAGCTGTTTTTT CASSLEYTGELFF
many TRBD1 TRBJ1-5 TRBV28 TGTGCCAGCAGCGGGACAGGGTACAATCAGCCCCAGCATTTT CASSGTGYNQPQHF
many TRBD2 TRBJ2-1 TRBV30 TGTGCCTGGAGTACAAGGACTAGCGGGAGCTACAATGAGCAGTTCTTC CAWSTRTSGSYNEQFF
many TRBD2 TRBJ2-2 TRBV7-3 TGTGCCAGCAGCCGCTGGGGGAGGGTGGACACCGGGGAGCTGTTTTTT CASSRWGRVDTGELFF
- - TRBJ2-1 TRBV7-2 TGTGCCAGCAGCCGCTCCGGGAGCGAGATCTACAATGAGCAGTTCTTC CASSRSGSEIYNEQFF
many TRBD2 TRBJ2-1 TRBV28 TGTGCCAGCAGACCCTTAGCGGGAGCCTGGTATGAGCAGTTCTTC CASRPLAGAWYEQFF
- - TRBJ1-5 TRBV4-2 TGTGCCAGCAGCCAAGACACGGGGGGCTCCGATCAGCCCCAGCATTTT CASSQDTGGSDQPQHF
few - TRBJ2-1 TRBV27 TGTGCCAGCAGTGGCGGGATGAGGGTCAATGAGCAGTTCTTC CASSGGMRVNEQFF
- - TRBJ2-5 TRBV14 TGTGCCAGCGCGAGGAGGTTGGGCCCAGAGACCCAGTACTTC CASARRLGPETQYF
few - TRBJ2-3 TRBV20-1 TGCAGTGCTAGAGGTCCTAGGTGGGTCCCTAGCACAGATACGCAGTATTTT CSARGPRWVPSTDTQYF
few TRBD1 TRBJ1-1 TRBV4-1 TGCGCCAGCAGCCAAGTTGGCAGGGGGTCACACACTGAAGCTTTCTTT CASSQVGRGSHTEAFF
- TRBD1 TRBJ2-7 TRBV7-3 TGTGCCAGCAGCCCCGCAGGGGGACCCTACGAGCAGTACTTC CASSPAGGPYEQYF
few - TRBJ2-2 TRBV3-1 TGTGCCAGCAACCGACTGGGAACCGGGGAGCTGTTTTTT CASNRLGTGELFF
many - TRBJ2-1 TRBV20-1 TGCAGGGGCGACAACTACAATGAGCAGTTCTTC CRGDNYNEQFF
many TRBD2 TRBJ2-7 TRBV7-6 TGTGCCAGCAGCTTAGATACTAGCGGAACCTACGAGCAGTACTTC CASSLDTSGTYEQYF
- - TRBJ1-4 TRBV12-3/TRBV12-4 TGTGCCAGCACTCGACGGCGGGGGCTGGACGGGGGTAATGAAAAACTGTTTTTT CASTRRRGLDGGNEKLFF
few TRBD2 TRBJ2-3 TRBV20-1 TGCAGTGCTAGTACGGCTAGCGGGAGGGGGATTAGCACAGATACGCAGTATTTT CSASTASGRGISTDTQYF
many TRBD2 TRBJ2-5 TRBV20-1 TGCAGTGCTGCGACTAGCGGGAGGGCGGTAGAGACCCAGTACTTC CSAATSGRAVETQYF
few - TRBJ2-5 TRBV12-3/TRBV12-4 TGTGCCAGTGGCAGCCAAGAGACCCAGTACTTC CASGSQETQYF
- - TRBJ1-2 TRBV3-1 TGTGCCAGCAAAGACGCCATCTATGGCTACACCTTC CASKDAIYGYTF
many - TRBJ2-7 TRBV5-4 TGTGCCAGCAGCTTTGGGCCTCCGAGGGAGCAGTACTTC CASSFGPPREQYF
few TRBD1 TRBJ1-4 TRBV30 TGTGCCTGGAGGCTTACAGGGGGCTCGGGTGAAAAACTGTTTTTT CAWRLTGGSGEKLFF
many - TRBJ1-1 TRBV7-9 TGTGCCAGCAGCCCTTTCTCCACTGAAGCTTTCTTT CASSPFSTEAFF
few TRBD2 TRBJ2-7 TRBV2 TGTGCCAGCGCCGCACTAGCGGTTCTCTACGAGCAGTACTTC CASAALAVLYEQYF
- TRBD2 TRBJ2-7 TRBV5-5 TGTGCCAGCAGCTTGGAGCGGGAGGATGACGAGCAGTACTTC CASSLEREDDEQYF
- - TRBJ1-3 TRBV12-3/TRBV12-4 TGTGCCAGCAGTTTTCATGGACAGATTTCTGGAAACACCATATATTTT CASSFHGQISGNTIYF
many TRBD2 TRBJ2-7 TRBV20-1 TGCAGTATTCGGGAGGGCTACGAGCAGTACTTC CSIREGYEQYF
many - TRBJ1-1 TRBV6-4 TGTGCCAGCAGTGGAGGGGTGGACAGTGAGGACACTGAAGCTTTCTTT CASSGGVDSEDTEAFF
- TRBD1 TRBJ2-7 TRBV28 TGTGCCAGCAGTCCCTCCGGGACAGGGGGTACCGAGCAGTACTTC CASSPSGTGGTEQYF
many TRBD2 TRBJ2-4 TRBV20-1 TGCAGTGCTAGAGGGACTAGCAAAAACATTCAGTACTTC CSARGTSKNIQYF
many TRBD1 TRBJ1-5 TRBV5-1 TGCGCCAGCAGCTTGGAGGGCAGGGGGGATCAGCCCCAGCATTTT CASSLEGRGDQPQHF
many - TRBJ1-5 TRBV6-1 TGTGCCAGCACCCCGGGACACGGCCCCGGGGGCAATCAGCCCCAGCATTTT CASTPGHGPGGNQPQHF
many TRBD2 TRBJ2-7 TRBV2 TGTGCCAGCAGTGAGGGGACTAGCGGGCCCTCCTACGAGCAGTACTTC CASSEGTSGPSYEQYF
many - TRBJ2-7 TRBV19 TGTGCCAGTAGCCTACGACTCCCCGCCAGCGAGCAGTACTTC CASSLRLPASEQYF
many TRBD1 TRBJ2-7 TRBV4-1 TGCGCCAGCAGCCAAGATGCGAACAAGGGGGCTTGGACCTACGAGCAGTACTTC CASSQDANKGAWTYEQYF
many - TRBJ2-2 TRBV4-1 TGCGCCAGCAGGATAGAACAGAACACCGGGGAGCTGTTTTTT CASRIEQNTGELFF
few - TRBJ2-7 TRBV10-1 TGCGCCAGCAGTGACGCGGACACCGTCTACGAGCAGTACTTC CASSDADTVYEQYF
many TRBD2 TRBJ2-1 TRBV20-1 TGCAGTGCTAGAGAGTCTAGCGGCGACTACAATGAGCAGTTCTTC CSARESSGDYNEQFF
many - TRBJ2-5 TRBV30 TGTGCCTGGAGTGTATTTGGGGGTCGAGAGACCCAGTACTTC CAWSVFGGRETQYF
few TRBD2 TRBJ2-3 TRBV20-1 TGCAGTGCTTTAGCGGGACACACAGATACGCAGTATTTT CSALAGHTDTQYF
many TRBD2 TRBJ2-7 TRBV12-3/TRBV12-4 TGTGCCAGCAGCTTGGCTAGCGGGAGCTCCTACGAGCAGTACTTC CASSLASGSSYEQYF
many - TRBJ2-5 TRBV3-1 TGTGCCAGCAGCCAATCAGAGACCCAGTACTTC CASSQSETQYF
few - TRBJ2-5 TRBV5-1 TGCGCCAGCAGCCGCGACTTCGGGGAGACCCAGTACTTC CASSRDFGETQYF
many - TRBJ1-1 TRBV12-5 TGTGCTAGTGGGAACCCCGGGACTGAAGCTTTCTTT CASGNPGTEAFF
few TRBD1 TRBJ1-6 TRBV20-1 TGCAGTGCTAGTGGGGGGACAGGGAATTCACCCCTCCACTTT CSASGGTGNSPLHF
many TRBD2 TRBJ2-7 TRBV10-3 TGTGCCATCAGTGAAAGGTCTAGCGGGAGACGCGAGCAGTACTTC CAISERSSGRREQYF
many - TRBJ1-6 TRBV20-1 TGCAGTGCTAGAAGCCGGGGGAGCTCCTATAATTCACCCCTCCACTTT CSARSRGSSYNSPLHF